This T cell receptor (beta chain) originates from a study of shared clonotypes between healthy human individuals (dated by TCRdb to about 2020). Notes on the research overall: The cohort comprised a couple of women and a few men aged 18 to 49 years. For each donor, three plates each were used for CD4 naive and CD4 memory, two plates were used for CD8 naive, and one plate was used for CD8 memory. To estimate repertoire size and how much clonotype sharing occurs between individuals, the study deeply sequenced the blood TCR repertoires of roughly 5 healthy adults. Leukapheresis yielded between about 0.85 and 10 billion PBMCs per donor. To increase sequencing depth and limit assay-specific biases, different laboratories used diverse techniques to prepare libraries and sequence TCR repertoires. Results and caveats for the whole study, not just this receptor: Compared with non-shared clonotypes, clonotypes shared by all four sorted-subset donors had higher generation probabilities. Sampling was limited to blood, and TCR repertoires in tissue likely differ from TCR repertoires in blood. About 4.5% of naive CD4, around 3.5% of naive CD8, 2.3% of memory CD4, and approximately 0.39% of memory CD8 clonotypes were shared across a few donors. Larger estimated clonotype richness was generally found for naive subsets than for memory subsets. Pairwise subsampling indicated that sequencing depth was expected to affect the degree of clonotype sharing among donors. Because the study included only a small number of donors, the genetic and exposure-history diversity represented was limited. Incomplete sequencing was indicated by rarefaction of sorted-subset datasets, despite the large sequencing depth.

The donors were healthy, HIV-negative adults who had no recently reported acute infections or vaccinations. All donors were Caucasian adults living in Nashville, Tennessee, USA. CD4+ T cells were enriched through magnetic negative selection, after which naive cells were positively selected on CD45RA and the remaining negative fraction served as the memory subset. Blood was collected by leukapheresis, and PBMCs were isolated by Ficoll-Histopaque density gradient centrifugation and then cryopreserved in liquid nitrogen vapor phase. Analytical flow cytometry was used to check the purity and quantity of every magnetically sorted T cell population. Genomic DNA was isolated from each sorted fraction and quantified by UV absorbance on a Nanodrop 2000c. From V the trimming removes 3 bases and from J it removes 0 bases, while the gene matches leave 3 bases of the junction unaccounted for. There are 15 amino acids in the CDR3, from cysteine to phenylalanine inclusive. The read is trimmed to its CDR3 DNA, 45 bases read in frame from base 1. CDR1 and CDR2 are read off the germline V gene as SGHRS and YFSETQ.

This clone is a singleton in its sample. No antigen is known for it. No base-level quality is on record; no much larger clone is a single base apart. Using the deep immunoSEQ assay, TCR CDR3 regions were amplified from genomic DNA by multiplex PCR. Genomic DNA extracted from each cell subset was distributed evenly over all wells of several immunoSEQ 96-well plates, and each plate served as one replicate. For sorted subsets, each replicate PCR was loaded with approximately 0.2 ug genomic DNA, equivalent to 25,000 to 35,000 T cell genomes. The purified libraries were quantified using a Qubit 3.0 fluorometer, sized with a Bioanalyzer 2100, and then quantified again using the KAPA Library Quantification kit. Every immunoSEQ 96-well plate was sequenced on a dedicated single-read 150-cycle Illumina NextSeq 550 flow cell. The study's own analysis went as follows. The immunoSEQ output contained only junctional sequences without quality scores, so filtering could not match that applied to full-length reads. To assign V/J genes and CDR3, sequences were annotated against IMGT germline references using PyIR, a Python wrapper for IgBLAST v1.9. Reads were removed for weak V/J assignments (E-value above 1e-6), missing CDR3, stop codons, out-of-frame junctions, or ambiguous translated residues. V3J clonotypes were defined as sequences sharing the same inferred V gene, J gene, and CDR3 amino acid sequence. Percentage overlap between repertoires was computed as shared unique clonotypes divided by the size of the smaller repertoire. Three approaches were used to assess repertoire richness: RTK rarefaction, the Chao1 estimator, and Recon v2.1 estimates of unobserved clonotypes. OLGA was used to compute generation probabilities for all TCRbeta clonotypes that the gDNA method yielded from a few donors. TCRdb re-hosts the immuneACCESS table, in-frame sequences only. Its copies lack some clones; in the studies checked, an unresolved V gene accounts for under half of them, and the cause for the rest is not known. Clone size and V and J calls were adopted from that table, with D and trimming inferred from the DNA. The sample contains 2 million to 3 million clones, 93% of them found a single time. The top ten clones comprise about 0.34% of the sample.

The receptor's source is a man between 18 and 35 years old in good health. Some clones in this sample may be carry-over from other donors' samples. Sequencing was done on a sample of naive CD4+ T cells from PBMCs. The cell subset or site label for this specimen denotes: CD45RA+ positively selected. The rearranged chain carries TRBV5-1 and TRBJ1-1; 9 bases in the middle match TRBD1. For the CDR3, the sequence is CASSWGQGMNTEAFF. The nucleotide sequence reads as follows: TGCGCCAGCAGCTGGGGACAGGGCATGAACACTGAAGCTTTCTTT.